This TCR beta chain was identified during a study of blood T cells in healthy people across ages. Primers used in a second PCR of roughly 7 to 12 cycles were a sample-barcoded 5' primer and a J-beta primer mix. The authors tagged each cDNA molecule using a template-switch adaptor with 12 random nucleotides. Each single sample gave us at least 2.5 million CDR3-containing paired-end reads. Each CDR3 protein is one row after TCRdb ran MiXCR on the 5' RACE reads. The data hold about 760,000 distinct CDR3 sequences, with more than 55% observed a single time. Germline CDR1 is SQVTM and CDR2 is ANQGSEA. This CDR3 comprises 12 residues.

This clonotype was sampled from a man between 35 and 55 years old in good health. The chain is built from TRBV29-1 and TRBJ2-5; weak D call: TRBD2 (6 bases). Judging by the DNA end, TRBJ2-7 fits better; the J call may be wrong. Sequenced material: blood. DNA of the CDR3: TGCAGCGCCTGGGGGGACGGTGCCGAGCAGTACTTC. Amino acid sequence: CSAWGDGAEQYF.